This TCR beta chain derives from a study of STAT5B mutations in CD4+ large granular lymphocyte leukemia. V was clipped by 2 bases and J by 2 bases, with 9 bases between them. CDR1 and CDR2 from the germline V gene are GTSNPN and SVGIG (reference sequence). This CDR3 contains 13 residues. To note about this clone: The target antigen is unknown.

Study findings and constraints: CD4-sorted patient repertoires seemed more clonal than healthy CD4+ repertoires. 8/27 top patient clones versus 2/35 control clones were TRBV06-family.

TCRdb keeps only in-frame clones here, not all; method: immunoSEQ multiplex PCR. The data contain about 32,000 clones, roughly 70% of them singletons. Sequencing was performed on CD4+ T cells from blood buffy coats. The chain recombines TRBV30 with TRBJ2-5; D remains unclear. This clonotype originated in a human donor in good health. CDR3 protein: CAWSRALQETQYF. In DNA, the CDR3 is TGTGCCTGGAGTCGGGCCTTACAAGAGACCCAGTACTTC.